The following is a TCR beta chain sequence with its context. Its antigen is as yet unknown. The CDR3 is 16 amino acids. CDR1 is MGHRA, CDR2 YSYEKL, per germline. Trimming took 0 bases from V and 2 from J, leaving 14 bases between them. The record originates from a study of shared clonotypes between healthy human individuals. Study-wide findings and caveats: Relative to memory subsets, naive subsets generally showed larger estimated richness.

It was CD45RO-negative cells, positively selected for CCR7, that made up naive CD8 cells, with terminally differentiated effector memory CD45RA+ cells excluded. Profiling relied on immunoSEQ multiplex PCR, and the TCRdb table lists in-frame clones only, not all of them. This sample yields around 2,000,000 clones, of which approximately 94% are seen a single time; 1.7% belongs to the top ten. The chain uses TRBV4-1 and TRBJ2-7; D is possibly TRBD2 (6 bases). Sequencing input: naive CD8+ T cells from PBMCs. This sequence was found in a man aged 18 to 29 in good health. Some clones in this sample may be carry-over from other donors' samples. The DNA for the CDR3 is TGCGCCAGCAGCCAAGATAGTGGGCGGGGTCCCTACGAGCAGTACTTC. Translated, it gives CASSQDSGRGPYEQYF.